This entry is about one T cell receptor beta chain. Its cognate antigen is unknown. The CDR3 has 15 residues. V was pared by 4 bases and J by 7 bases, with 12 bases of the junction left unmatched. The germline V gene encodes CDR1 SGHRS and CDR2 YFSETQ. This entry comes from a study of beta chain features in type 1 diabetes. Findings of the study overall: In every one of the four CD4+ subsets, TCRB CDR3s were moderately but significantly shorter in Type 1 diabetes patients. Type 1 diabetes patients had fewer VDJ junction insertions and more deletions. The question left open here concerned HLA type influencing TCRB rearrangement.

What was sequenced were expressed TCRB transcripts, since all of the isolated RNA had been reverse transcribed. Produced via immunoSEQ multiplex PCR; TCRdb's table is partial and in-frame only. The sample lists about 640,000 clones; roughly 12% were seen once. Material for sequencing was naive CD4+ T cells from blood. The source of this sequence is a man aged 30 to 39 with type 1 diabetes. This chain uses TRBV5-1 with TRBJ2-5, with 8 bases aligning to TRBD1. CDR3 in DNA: TGCGCCAGCAGCCTGAGGGGACAGGACGTTTGGACCCAGTACTTC. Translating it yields CASSLRGQDVWTQYF. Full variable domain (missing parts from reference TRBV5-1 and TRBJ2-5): KAGVTQTPRYLIKTRGQQVTLSCSPISGHRSVSWYQQTPGQGLQFLFEYFSETQRNKGNFPGRFSGRQFSNSRSEMNVSTLELGDSALYLCASSLRGQDVWTQYFGPGTRLLVL.